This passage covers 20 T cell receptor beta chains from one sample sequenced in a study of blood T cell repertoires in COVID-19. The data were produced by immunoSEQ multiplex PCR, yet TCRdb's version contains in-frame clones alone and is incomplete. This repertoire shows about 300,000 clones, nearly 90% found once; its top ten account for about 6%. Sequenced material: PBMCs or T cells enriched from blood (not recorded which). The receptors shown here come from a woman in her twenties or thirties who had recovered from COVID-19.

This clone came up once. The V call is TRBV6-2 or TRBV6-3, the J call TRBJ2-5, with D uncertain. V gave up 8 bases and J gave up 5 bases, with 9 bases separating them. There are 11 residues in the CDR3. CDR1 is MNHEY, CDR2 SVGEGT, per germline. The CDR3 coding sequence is TGTGCCAGCGGCCCAGAGGAGACCCAGTACTTC. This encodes CASGPEETQYF.

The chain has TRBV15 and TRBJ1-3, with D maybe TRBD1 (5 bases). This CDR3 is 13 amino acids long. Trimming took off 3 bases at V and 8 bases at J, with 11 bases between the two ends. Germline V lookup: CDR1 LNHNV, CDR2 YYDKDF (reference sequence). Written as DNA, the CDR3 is TGTGCCACCAGCAGCAGGGATGCGGACACCATATATTTT. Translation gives CATSSRDADTIYF.

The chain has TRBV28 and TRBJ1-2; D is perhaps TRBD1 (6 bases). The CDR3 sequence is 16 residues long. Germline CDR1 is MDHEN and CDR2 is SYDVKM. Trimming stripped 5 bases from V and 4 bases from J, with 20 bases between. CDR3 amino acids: CASSPIDRRPLYGYTF. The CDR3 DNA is TGTGCCAGCAGTCCGATCGACAGGCGCCCCCTCTATGGCTACACCTTC.

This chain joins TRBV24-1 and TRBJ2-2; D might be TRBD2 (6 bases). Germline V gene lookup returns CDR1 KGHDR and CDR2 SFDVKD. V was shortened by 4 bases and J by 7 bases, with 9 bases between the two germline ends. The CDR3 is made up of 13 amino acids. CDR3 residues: CATSEGTVGELFF. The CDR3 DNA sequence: TGTGCCACCAGTGAGGGGACTGTCGGGGAGCTGTTTTTT.

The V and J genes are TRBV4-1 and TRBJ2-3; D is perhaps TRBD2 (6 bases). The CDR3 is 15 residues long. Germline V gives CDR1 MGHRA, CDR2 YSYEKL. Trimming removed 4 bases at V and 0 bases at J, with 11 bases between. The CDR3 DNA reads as TGCGCCAGCAGCCTAAGGGCGGGGAGCACAGATACGCAGTATTTT. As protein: CASSLRAGSTDTQYF.

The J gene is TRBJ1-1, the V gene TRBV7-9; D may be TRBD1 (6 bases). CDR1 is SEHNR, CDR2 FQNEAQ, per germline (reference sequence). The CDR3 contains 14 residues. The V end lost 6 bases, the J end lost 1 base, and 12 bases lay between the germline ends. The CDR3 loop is CASSPGAGNTEAFF. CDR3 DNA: TGTGCCAGCAGTCCAGGGGCTGGGAACACTGAAGCTTTCTTT.

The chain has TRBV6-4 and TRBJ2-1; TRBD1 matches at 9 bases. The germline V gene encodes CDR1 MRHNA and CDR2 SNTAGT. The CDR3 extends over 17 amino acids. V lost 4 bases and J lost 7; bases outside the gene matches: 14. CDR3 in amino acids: CASSALPGQGVRNEQFF. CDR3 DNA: TGTGCCAGCAGTGCACTCCCGGGACAGGGCGTTCGGAATGAGCAGTTCTTC.

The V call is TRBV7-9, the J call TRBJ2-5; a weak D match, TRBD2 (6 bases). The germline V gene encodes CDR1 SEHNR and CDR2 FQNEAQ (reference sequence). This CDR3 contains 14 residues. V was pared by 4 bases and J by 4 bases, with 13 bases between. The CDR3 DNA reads TGTGCCAGCAGCTCAGGCTTGGGGGGAGAGACCCAGTACTTC. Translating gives CASSSGLGGETQYF. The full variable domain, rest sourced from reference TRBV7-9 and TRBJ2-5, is DTGVSQNPRHKITKRGQNVTFRCDPISEHNRLYWYRQTLGQGPEFLTYFQNEAQLEKSRLLSDRFSAERPKGSFSTLEIQRTEQGDSAMYLCASSSGLGGETQYFGPGTRLLVL.

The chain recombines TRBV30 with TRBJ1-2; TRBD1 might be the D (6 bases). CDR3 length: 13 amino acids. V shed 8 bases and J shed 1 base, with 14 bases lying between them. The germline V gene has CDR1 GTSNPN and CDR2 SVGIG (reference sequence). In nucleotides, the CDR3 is TGTGCCGGGGGCGGAGGCAATAACTATGGCTACACCTTC. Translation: CAGGGGNNYGYTF.

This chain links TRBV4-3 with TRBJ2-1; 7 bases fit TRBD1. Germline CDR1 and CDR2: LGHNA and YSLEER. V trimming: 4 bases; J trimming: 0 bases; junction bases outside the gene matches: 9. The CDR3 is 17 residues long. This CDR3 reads CASSPGTARSSYNEQFF. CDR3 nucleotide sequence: TGCGCCAGCAGCCCGGGGACAGCTAGGAGCTCCTACAATGAGCAGTTCTTC.

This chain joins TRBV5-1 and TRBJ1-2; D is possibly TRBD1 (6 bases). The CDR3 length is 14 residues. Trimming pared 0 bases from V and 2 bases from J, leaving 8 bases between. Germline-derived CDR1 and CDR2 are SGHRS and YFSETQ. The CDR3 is CASSLADRNYGYTF. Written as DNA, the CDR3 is TGCGCCAGCAGCTTGGCGGACAGAAACTATGGCTACACCTTC. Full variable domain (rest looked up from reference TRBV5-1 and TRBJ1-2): KAGVTQTPRYLIKTRGQQVTLSCSPISGHRSVSWYQQTPGQGLQFLFEYFSETQRNKGNFPGRFSGRQFSNSRSEMNVSTLELGDSALYLCASSLADRNYGYTFGSGTRLTVV.

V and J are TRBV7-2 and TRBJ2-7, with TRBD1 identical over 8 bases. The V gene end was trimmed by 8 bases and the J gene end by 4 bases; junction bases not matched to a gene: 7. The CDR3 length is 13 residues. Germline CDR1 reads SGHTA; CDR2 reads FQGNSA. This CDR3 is CASLGTGRYEQYF. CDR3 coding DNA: TGTGCCAGCCTTGGGACAGGTCGATACGAGCAGTACTTC.

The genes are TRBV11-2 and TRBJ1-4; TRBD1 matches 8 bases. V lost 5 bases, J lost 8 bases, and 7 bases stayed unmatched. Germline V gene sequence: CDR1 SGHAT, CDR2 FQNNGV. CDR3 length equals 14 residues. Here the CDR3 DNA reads TGTGCCAGCAGCCGGACAGGGATTGAAGAAAAACTGTTTTTT. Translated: CASSRTGIEEKLFF.

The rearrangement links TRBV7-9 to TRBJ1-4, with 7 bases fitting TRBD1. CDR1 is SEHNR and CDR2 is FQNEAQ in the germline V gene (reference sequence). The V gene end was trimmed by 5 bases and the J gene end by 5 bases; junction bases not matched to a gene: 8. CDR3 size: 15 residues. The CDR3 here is CASSPRQTGNEKLFF. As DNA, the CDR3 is TGTGCCAGCAGCCCCCGGCAGACAGGGAATGAAAAACTGTTTTTT. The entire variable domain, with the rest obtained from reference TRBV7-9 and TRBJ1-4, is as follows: DTGVSQNPRHKITKRGQNVTFRCDPISEHNRLYWYRQTLGQGPEFLTYFQNEAQLEKSRLLSDRFSAERPKGSFSTLEIQRTEQGDSAMYLCASSPRQTGNEKLFFGSGTQLSVL.

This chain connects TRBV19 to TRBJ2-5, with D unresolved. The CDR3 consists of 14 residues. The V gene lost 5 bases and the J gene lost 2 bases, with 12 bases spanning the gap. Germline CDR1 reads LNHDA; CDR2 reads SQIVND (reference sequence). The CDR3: CASSAQDWQETQYF. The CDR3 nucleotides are TGTGCCAGTAGTGCCCAGGATTGGCAAGAGACCCAGTACTTC.

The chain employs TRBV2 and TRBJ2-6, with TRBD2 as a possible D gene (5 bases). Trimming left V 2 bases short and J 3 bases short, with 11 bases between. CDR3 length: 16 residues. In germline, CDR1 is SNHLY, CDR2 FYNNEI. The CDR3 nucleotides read TGTGCCAGCAGTGAACCGCGGGCGTATGGGGCCAACGTCCTGACTTTC. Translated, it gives CASSEPRAYGANVLTF.

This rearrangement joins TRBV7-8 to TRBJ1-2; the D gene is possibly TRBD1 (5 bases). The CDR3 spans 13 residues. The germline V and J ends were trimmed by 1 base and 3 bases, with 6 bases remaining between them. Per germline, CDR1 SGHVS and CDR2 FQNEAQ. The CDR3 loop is CASSLGGDYGYTF. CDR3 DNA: TGTGCCAGCAGCTTAGGGGGGGACTATGGCTACACCTTC.

The CDR3 reads CASSRGGASYNEQFF. The CDR3 DNA is TGTGCCAGCAGCAGGGGGGGGGCCTCCTACAATGAGCAGTTCTTC. The chain carries TRBV5-4 and TRBJ2-1; D may be TRBD2 (7 bases). V lost 4 bases to trimming and J lost 0 bases, with 11 bases between them. This CDR3 is 15 amino acids long. CDR1 and CDR2 from the germline V gene are SGHNT and YYREEE (reference sequence).

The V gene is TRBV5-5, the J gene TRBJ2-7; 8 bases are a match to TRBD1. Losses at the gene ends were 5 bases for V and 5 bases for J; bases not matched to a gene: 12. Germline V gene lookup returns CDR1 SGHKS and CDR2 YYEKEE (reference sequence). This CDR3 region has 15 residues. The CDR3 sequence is CASSRGQGALDEQYF. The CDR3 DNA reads TGTGCCAGCAGTAGGGGGCAGGGGGCTCTCGACGAGCAGTACTTC.

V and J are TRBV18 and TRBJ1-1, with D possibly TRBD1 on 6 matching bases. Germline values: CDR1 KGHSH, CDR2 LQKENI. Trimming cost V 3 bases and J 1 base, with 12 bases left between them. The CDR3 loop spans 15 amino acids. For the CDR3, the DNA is TGTGCCAGCTCACCCCCAGGGGAGAGGAACACTGAAGCTTTCTTT. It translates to CASSPPGERNTEAFF.